The sequence of this T cell receptor (beta chain) was determined in a study of OX40 agonist ivuxolimab in advanced cancers. The table came from immunoSEQ multiplex PCR; TCRdb's copy has only in-frame clones and leaves some out. The sample lists 65,000 to 80,000 clones; over 80% were seen once. From germline, CDR1 is KGHSH and CDR2 LQKENI. This CDR3 spans 14 amino acids. After removal of 2 bases from V and 5 bases from J, the junction contained 4 bases not matched to a gene. This sequence joins TRBV18 and TRBJ2-5, with 8 bases matching TRBD1. The origin of this receptor is an adult with an advanced solid tumor such as melanoma, head and neck, liver or kidney cancer. The source was CD4+ or CD8+ T cells sorted from blood, collected in a trial of the OX40 agonist ivuxolimab. The CDR3: CASSPGTGSETQYF. The CDR3 DNA sequence: TGTGCCAGCTCACCAGGGACAGGCTCGGAGACCCAGTACTTC.